The rows below give T cell receptor beta chains drawn from one sample of a study of blood T cell repertoires in COVID-19. Only in-frame clones appear in the TCRdb table, and some are missing; sequencing was by immunoSEQ multiplex PCR. The profile shows more than 100,000 clones, approximately 81% of them singletons. Material for sequencing was peripheral blood. Receptors were obtained from a man aged 55 to 70 with acute or convalescent COVID-19. CDR3s include the opening cysteine and the closing phenylalanine or tryptophan. Each record gives: V gene, CDR3 length, CDR3 protein.

TRBV6-5 12 CASIKGPGVVFF
TRBV6-1 15 CASSDPGDVTGELFF
TRBV2 15 CASSEQGFNTGELFF
TRBV3-1/TRBV3-2 16 CASSQDRVAGGETQYF
TRBV9 14 CASSDGVIGNTIYF
TRBV7-8 15 CASNRRDFVTGELFF
TRBV27 18 CASSLIRPGTGAGNEQFF
TRBV6-1 14 CASSDRGANTEAFF
TRBV2 13 CASIGLAGETQYF
TRBV18 15 CASTLAGVTTDTQYF
TRBV6-4 15 CASSDSRQGRETQYF
TRBV11-2 11 CASSSVGAQYF
TRBV24-1 15 CATSELAGGTGELFF
TRBV29-1 14 CSVDSRSSYNEQFF
TRBV5-1 13 CASSPDRFYGYTF
TRBV6-5 14 CASSRTQGNQPQHF
TRBV21-1 16 CASSERQGAIHTEAFF
TRBV7-9 14 CASSRTGRNEKLFF
TRBV2 15 CASRTGLAVSYEQYF
TRBV7-3 17 CASSPIGRGASTDTQYF
TRBV1 16 CTQPGSGSGCADTQYF
TRBV19 17 CASSLLSGQPPTRGYTF
TRBV6-2/TRBV6-3 16 CASSLAGQRPSYGYTF
TRBV7-3 15 CASSPGSGVTDTQYF
TRBV4-1 14 CASSQDVLNYEQYF
TRBV11-2 14 CASSRTVQGSEAFF
TRBV5-1 15 CASSLAQGGTGELFF
TRBV29-1 13 CSVDRANTGELFF
TRBV24-1 15 CATRNQGISRQPQHF
TRBV11-2 14 CASSLVDTGNTIYF
TRBV6-5 15 CASSGETGFSQPQHF
TRBV29-1 14 CSVEMRLNTGELFF
TRBV10-3 13 CAISGIDTYGYTF
TRBV28 11 CASADLRGYTF
TRBV5-1 13 CASSLASGYGYTF
TRBV30 20 CAWARTGGFRRASYNSPLHF
TRBV5-1 14 CASSPNSGTGELFF
TRBV9 12 CASSVVRGSYTF
TRBV7-6 16 CASSLAAGSNTGELFF
TRBV19 13 CASSNVRGAEAFF
TRBV6-4 15 CASSDTTDGKAEAFF
TRBV5-1 15 CASSLTTGGYYGYTF
TRBV6-5 15 CASRIRQGVNQPQHF
TRBV3-1/TRBV3-2 15 CASSQGQGAPGELFF
TRBV27 16 CASSLRGLVWGDTQYF
TRBV19 14 CASSIPGTAGTQYF
TRBV7-9 14 CASSLNQQVNGYTF
TRBV11-3 13 CASRVIVTYEQYF
TRBV28 14 CASRSAGQHYEQYF